Below, 13 T cell receptor beta chains from the same sample are listed, as sequenced in a study of molecular identifiers for immune sequencing clone quantification (dated by TCRdb to the late 2010s). The library was generated by PCR. TCRdb shows the sequencer as Illumina HiSeq 4000. TCRdb reprocessed the public reads (quality trimming at Q25 with fastp, clone calling with MiXCR) and kept in-frame beta chains. Each CDR3 protein appears once, grouped with its most common genes and DNA. For this sample there are about half a million distinct CDR3 sequences; 20% to 25% appear just once. The top ten clonotypes cover around 0.84% of the sample. The sequencing input was naive CD8+ T cells from blood, with Jurkat cell RNA spiked in. The cell subset or site label, as the study defines it: FACS-sorted CD8+CD4-CCR7+CD45RA+ naive T cells. Receptors originate from a human donor in good health. Some libraries in this study had Jurkat cell RNA spiked in.

This clonotype was seen more than once but under ten times. The rearrangement links TRBV27 to TRBJ2-7, with 7 bases fitting TRBD2. CDR1 and CDR2 from the germline V gene are MNHEY and SMNVEV (reference sequence). The CDR3 is 13 amino acids. Trimming removed 8 bases from V and 4 bases from J; junction bases left unmatched: 8. The CDR3 is CASASGTVYEQYF. The DNA for the CDR3 is TGTGCCAGCGCAAGCGGGACGGTTTACGAGCAGTACTTC.

The chain uses TRBV9 and TRBJ2-5; D is uncertain. The V gene's germline CDR1 is SGDLS and CDR2 YYNGEE. Trimming took off 0 bases at V and 3 bases at J, with 6 bases between the two ends. CDR3 size: 13 residues. In DNA form, the CDR3 reads TGTGCCAGCAGCGTAGACATTAAAGAGACCCAGTACTTC. Protein: CASSVDIKETQYF.

As to this clonotype: One base away lies a much larger clone, so this may be a sequencing read error. This chain connects TRBV29-1 to TRBJ2-5; tentatively, D is TRBD1 (6 bases). Between the trimmed V and J ends, which lost 5 bases and 7 bases, there was a span of 23 bases. This CDR3 comprises 15 residues. Germline V lookup: CDR1 SQVTM, CDR2 ANQGSEA. CDR3 DNA: TGCAGCGTTAGCTCAGGGGAGAGGGTAGGAGGGACCCAGTACTTC. Its translation: CSVSSGERVGGTQYF.

This rearrangement joins TRBV7-8 to TRBJ2-7, with D possibly matching TRBD1 (6 bases). Trimming took off 6 bases at V and 3 bases at J, with 24 bases between the two ends. The CDR3 is made up of 17 amino acids. From germline, CDR1 is SGHVS and CDR2 FQNEAQ. This CDR3 is CASSHVDRFTSLYEQYF. CDR3 DNA sequence: TGTGCCAGCAGTCACGTCGACAGGTTTACTTCTCTCTACGAGCAGTACTTC. The variable domain in full, with the rest retrieved from reference TRBV7-8 and TRBJ2-7, is GAGVSQSPRYKVAKRGQDVALRCDPISGHVSLFWYQQALGQGPEFLTYFQNEAQLDKSGLPSDRFFAERPEGSVSTLKIQRTQQEDSAVYLCASSHVDRFTSLYEQYFGPGTRLTVT.

Only a few counts were recorded for this clonotype. The chain joins TRBV27 to TRBJ1-1, with D maybe TRBD1 (5 bases). The germline V and J ends were trimmed by 5 bases and 13 bases, with 17 bases remaining between them. The CDR3 totals 12 residues. Per the germline V gene, CDR1 is MNHEY and CDR2 is SMNVEV (reference sequence). CDR3 loop: CASSPGGGRIFF. DNA of the CDR3: TGTGCCAGCAGTCCAGGTGGGGGAAGGATTTTCTTT.

The J gene is TRBJ2-1, the V gene TRBV6-2 or TRBV6-3, with a tentative D call TRBD1 (7 bases). Looked up from germline, CDR1 is MNHEY and CDR2 is SVGEGT. The CDR3 sequence is 15 residues long. V gave up 7 bases and J gave up 4 bases, with 17 bases separating them. DNA for the CDR3: TGTGCCAGCACCCCGGGGGACAGCCTTTACAATGAGCAGTTCTTC. Residues: CASTPGDSLYNEQFF.

This clonotype was counted ten times or more. The chain joins TRBV5-6 to TRBJ2-3; 8 bases line up with TRBD2. The CDR3 is 16 residues long. Unmatched junction bases numbered 12, after V lost 3 bases and J lost 6 bases. CDR1 is SGHDT, CDR2 YYEEEE, per germline. The CDR3 sequence is CASSSGTRGLLDTQYF. CDR3 coding DNA: TGTGCCAGCAGCTCAGGGACTAGAGGGCTTCTGGATACGCAGTATTTT.

The rearrangement links TRBV29-1 to TRBJ2-7, with D perhaps matching TRBD2 (6 bases). Germline V gene sequence: CDR1 SQVTM, CDR2 ANQGSEA. Trimming removed 4 bases at V and 2 bases at J, with 12 bases between. The CDR3 extends over 13 amino acids. CDR3 nucleotide sequence: TGCAGCGTTGTTGCGGGGCTAACCTACGAGCAGTACTTC. This sequence encodes CSVVAGLTYEQYF.

There are many counts of this clonotype. The CDR3 protein is CASSLFGTGGYEQYF. CDR3 DNA: TGTGCCAGCAGCTTATTCGGGACAGGGGGCTACGAGCAGTACTTC. V is TRBV7-2 and J is TRBJ2-7, with 11 bases lining up with TRBD1. The CDR3 contains 15 residues. Germline CDR1 is SGHTA and CDR2 is FQGNSA. Losses at the gene ends were 2 bases for V and 3 bases for J; bases not matched to a gene: 3.

Concerning this clonotype: A much larger clone sits a single nucleotide away, making a read error possible. This rearrangement joins TRBV20-1 to TRBJ2-3; maybe TRBD1 (7 bases). CDR3 length: 16 amino acids. Trimming stripped 0 bases from V and 6 bases from J, with 19 bases between. CDR1 is DFQATT, CDR2 SNEGSKA, per germline (reference sequence). For the CDR3, the DNA is TGCAGTGCTAGAGAGCAGGGGGACTCTCCCCTGGATACGCAGTATTTT. It codes for CSAREQGDSPLDTQYF.

The chain recombines TRBV4-3 with TRBJ2-3; D unclear. This CDR3 spans 11 amino acids. Germline-derived CDR1 and CDR2 are LGHNA and YSLEER. Trimming cost V 5 bases and J 8 bases, with 8 bases left between them. The CDR3 sequence: CASSDTGTQYF. Written as DNA, the CDR3 is TGCGCCAGCAGCGACACGGGTACGCAGTATTTT.

This clonotype was found many times. The chain uses TRBV7-2 and TRBJ2-7; 13 nucleotides align to TRBD2. Germline assignment: CDR1 SGHTA and CDR2 FQGNSA. V trimming: 5 bases; J trimming: 5 bases; junction bases outside the gene matches: 3. The CDR3 is 14 residues long. This chain's CDR3 is CASSPGLAGDEQYF. The CDR3 DNA sequence: TGTGCCAGCAGCCCAGGACTAGCGGGAGACGAGCAGTACTTC.

To note about this clonotype: This may stem from a read error, because a much larger clone lies one nucleotide away. The rearrangement joins TRBV4-3 to TRBJ2-7, with D perhaps matching TRBD1 or TRBD2 (6 bases each). Germline CDR1 is LGHNA and CDR2 is YSLEER. CDR3 length equals 15 residues. The CDR3 reads CAGSQDRGRIYEQYF. The CDR3 bases are TGCGCCGGCAGCCAAGATCGGGGGCGCATCTACGAGCAGTACTTC.